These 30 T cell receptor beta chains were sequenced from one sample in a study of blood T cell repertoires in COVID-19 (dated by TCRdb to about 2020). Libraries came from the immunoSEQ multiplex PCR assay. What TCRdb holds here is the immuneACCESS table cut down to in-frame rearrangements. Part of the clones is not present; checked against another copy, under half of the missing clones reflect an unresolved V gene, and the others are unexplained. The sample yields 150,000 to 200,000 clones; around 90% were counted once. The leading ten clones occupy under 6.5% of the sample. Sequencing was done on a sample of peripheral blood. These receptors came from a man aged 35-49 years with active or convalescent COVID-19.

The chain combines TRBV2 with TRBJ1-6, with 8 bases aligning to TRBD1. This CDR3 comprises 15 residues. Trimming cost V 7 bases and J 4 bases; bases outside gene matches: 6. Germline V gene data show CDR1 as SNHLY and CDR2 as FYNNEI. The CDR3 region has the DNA TGTGCCAGCACCAGGACAGGGCATTATAATTCACCCCTCCACTTT. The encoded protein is CASTRTGHYNSPLHF.

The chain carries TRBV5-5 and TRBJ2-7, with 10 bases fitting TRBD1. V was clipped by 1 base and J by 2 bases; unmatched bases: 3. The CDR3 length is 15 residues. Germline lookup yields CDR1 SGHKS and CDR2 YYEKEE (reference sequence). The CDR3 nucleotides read TGTGCCAGCAGCTTGTCCGGGACAGGGGCCTACGAGCAGTACTTC. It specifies CASSLSGTGAYEQYF. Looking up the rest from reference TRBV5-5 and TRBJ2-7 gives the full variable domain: DAGVTQSPTHLIKTRGQQVTLRCSPISGHKSVSWYQQVLGQGPQFIFQYYEKEERGRGNFPDRFSARQFPNYSSELNVNALLLGDSALYLCASSLSGTGAYEQYFGPGTRLTVT.

CDR3 region: CASSLSGTRTYEQYF. In nucleotides, the CDR3 is TGTGCCAGCAGTCTCTCCGGGACTAGGACCTACGAGCAGTACTTC. The chain employs TRBV6-5 and TRBJ2-7; 8 bases are a match to TRBD2. The CDR3 totals 15 residues. From germline, CDR1 is MNHEY and CDR2 SVGAGI. Germline trimming cut 5 bases from V and 2 bases from J; bases unmatched to any gene: 8.

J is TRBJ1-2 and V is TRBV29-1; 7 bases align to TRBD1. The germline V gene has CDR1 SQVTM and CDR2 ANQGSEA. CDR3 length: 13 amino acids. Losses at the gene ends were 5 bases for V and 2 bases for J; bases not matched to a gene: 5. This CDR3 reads CSVWDRLNYGYTF. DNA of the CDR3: TGCAGCGTTTGGGACAGATTAAACTATGGCTACACCTTC.

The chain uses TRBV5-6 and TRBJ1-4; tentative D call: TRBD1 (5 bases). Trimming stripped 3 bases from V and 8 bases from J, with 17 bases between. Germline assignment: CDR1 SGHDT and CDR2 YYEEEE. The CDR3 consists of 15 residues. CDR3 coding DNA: TGTGCCAGCAGCTCGTCCGGGCCCGGGGGGGAAAAACTGTTTTTT. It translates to CASSSSGPGGEKLFF.

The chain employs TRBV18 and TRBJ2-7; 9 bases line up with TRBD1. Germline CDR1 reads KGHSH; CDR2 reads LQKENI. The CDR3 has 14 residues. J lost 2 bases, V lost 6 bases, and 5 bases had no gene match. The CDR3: CASSFRDRAYEQYF. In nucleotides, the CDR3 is TGTGCCAGCTCGTTCCGGGACAGGGCCTACGAGCAGTACTTC.

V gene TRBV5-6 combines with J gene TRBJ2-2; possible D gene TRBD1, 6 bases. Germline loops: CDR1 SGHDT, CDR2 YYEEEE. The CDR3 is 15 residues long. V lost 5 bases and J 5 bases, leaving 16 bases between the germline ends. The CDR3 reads CASSLYREGTGELFF. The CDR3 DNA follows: TGTGCCAGCAGTTTGTACAGGGAAGGTACCGGGGAGCTGTTTTTT.

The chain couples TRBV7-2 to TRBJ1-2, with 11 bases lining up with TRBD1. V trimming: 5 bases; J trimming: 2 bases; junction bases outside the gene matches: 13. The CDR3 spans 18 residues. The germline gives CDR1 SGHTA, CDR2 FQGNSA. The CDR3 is CASSQPWTGGARNYGYTF. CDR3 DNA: TGTGCCAGCAGCCAACCATGGACAGGGGGCGCGAGGAACTATGGCTACACCTTC.

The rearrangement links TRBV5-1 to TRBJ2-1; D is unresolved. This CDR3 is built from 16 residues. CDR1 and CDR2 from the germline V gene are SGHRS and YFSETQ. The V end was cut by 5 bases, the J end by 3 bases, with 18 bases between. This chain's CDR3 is CASRPFRGNSYNEQFF. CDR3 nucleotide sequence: TGCGCCAGCAGACCTTTTCGTGGTAACAGCTACAATGAGCAGTTCTTC.

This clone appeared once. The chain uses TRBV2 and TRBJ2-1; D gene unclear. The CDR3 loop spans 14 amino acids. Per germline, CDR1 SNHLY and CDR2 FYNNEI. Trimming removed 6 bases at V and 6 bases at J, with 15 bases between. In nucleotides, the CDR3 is TGTGCCAGCAGCGGTCTAAGAGCCCCCAATGAGCAGTTCTTC. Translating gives CASSGLRAPNEQFF.

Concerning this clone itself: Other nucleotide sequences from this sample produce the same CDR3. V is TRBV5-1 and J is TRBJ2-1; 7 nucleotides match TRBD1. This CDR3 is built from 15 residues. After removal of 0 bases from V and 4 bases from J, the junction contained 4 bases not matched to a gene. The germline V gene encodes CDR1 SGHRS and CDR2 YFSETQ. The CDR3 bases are TGCGCCAGCAGCTTGGGGCAGGGGGTTTACAATGAGCAGTTCTTC. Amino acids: CASSLGQGVYNEQFF.

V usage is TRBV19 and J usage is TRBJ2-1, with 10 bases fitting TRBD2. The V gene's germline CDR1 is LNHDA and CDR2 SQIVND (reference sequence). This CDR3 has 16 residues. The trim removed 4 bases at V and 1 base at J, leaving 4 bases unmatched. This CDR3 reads CASSNGLAASYNEQFF. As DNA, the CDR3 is TGTGCCAGTAGTAACGGACTAGCGGCTTCCTACAATGAGCAGTTCTTC.

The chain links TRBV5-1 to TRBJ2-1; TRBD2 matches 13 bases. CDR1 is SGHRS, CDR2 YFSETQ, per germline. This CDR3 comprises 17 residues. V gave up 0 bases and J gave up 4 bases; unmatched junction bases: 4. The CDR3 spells CASSLGLAGGGYNEQFF. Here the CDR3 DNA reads TGCGCCAGCAGCTTGGGACTAGCGGGGGGCGGGTACAATGAGCAGTTCTTC. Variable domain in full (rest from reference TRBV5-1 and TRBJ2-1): KAGVTQTPRYLIKTRGQQVTLSCSPISGHRSVSWYQQTPGQGLQFLFEYFSETQRNKGNFPGRFSGRQFSNSRSEMNVSTLELGDSALYLCASSLGLAGGGYNEQFFGPGTRLTVL.

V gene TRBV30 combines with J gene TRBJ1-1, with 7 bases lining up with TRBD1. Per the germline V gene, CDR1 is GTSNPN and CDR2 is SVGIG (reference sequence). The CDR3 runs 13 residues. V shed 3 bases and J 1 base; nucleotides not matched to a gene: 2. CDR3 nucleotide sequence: TGTGCCTGGAGAGAGGGGGCGAACACTGAAGCTTTCTTT. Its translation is CAWREGANTEAFF. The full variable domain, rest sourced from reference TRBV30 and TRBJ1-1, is SQTIHQWPATLVQPVGSPLSLECTVEGTSNPNLYWYRQAAGRGLQLLFYSVGIGQISSEVPQNLSASRPQDRQFILSSKKLLLSDSGFYLCAWREGANTEAFFGQGTRLTVV.

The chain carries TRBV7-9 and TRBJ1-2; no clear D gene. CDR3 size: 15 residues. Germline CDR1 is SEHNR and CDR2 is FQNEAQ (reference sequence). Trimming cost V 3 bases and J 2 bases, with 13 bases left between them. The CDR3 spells CASSFSAGANYGYTF. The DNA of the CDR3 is TGTGCCAGCAGCTTCTCAGCAGGTGCGAACTATGGCTACACCTTC. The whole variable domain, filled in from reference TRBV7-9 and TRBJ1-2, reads DTGVSQNPRHKITKRGQNVTFRCDPISEHNRLYWYRQTLGQGPEFLTYFQNEAQLEKSRLLSDRFSAERPKGSFSTLEIQRTEQGDSAMYLCASSFSAGANYGYTFGSGTRLTVV.

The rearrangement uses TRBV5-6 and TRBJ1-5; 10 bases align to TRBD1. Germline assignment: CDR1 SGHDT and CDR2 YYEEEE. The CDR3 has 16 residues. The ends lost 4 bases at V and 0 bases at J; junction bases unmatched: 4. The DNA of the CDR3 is TGTGCCAGCAGCCTTGACAGGGGGCGTAGCAATCAGCCCCAGCATTTT. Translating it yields CASSLDRGRSNQPQHF.

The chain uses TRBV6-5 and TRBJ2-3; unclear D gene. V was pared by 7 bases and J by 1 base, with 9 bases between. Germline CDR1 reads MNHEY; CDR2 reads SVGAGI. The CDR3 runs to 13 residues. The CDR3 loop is CASTTRGTDTQYF. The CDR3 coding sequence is TGTGCCAGCACCACCCGGGGCACAGATACGCAGTATTTT.

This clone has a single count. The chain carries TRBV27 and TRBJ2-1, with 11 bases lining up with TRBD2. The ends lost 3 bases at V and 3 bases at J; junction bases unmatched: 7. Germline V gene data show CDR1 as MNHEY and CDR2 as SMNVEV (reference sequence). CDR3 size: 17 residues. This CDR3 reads CASSFSSGGAGYNEQFF. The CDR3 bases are TGTGCCAGCAGTTTCAGTAGCGGGGGGGCCGGCTACAATGAGCAGTTCTTC.

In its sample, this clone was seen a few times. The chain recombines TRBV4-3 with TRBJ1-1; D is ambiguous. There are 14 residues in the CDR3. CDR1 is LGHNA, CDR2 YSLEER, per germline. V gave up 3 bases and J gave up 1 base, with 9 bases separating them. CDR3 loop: CASSHLTENTEAFF. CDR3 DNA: TGCGCCAGCAGCCATCTCACAGAGAACACTGAAGCTTTCTTT.

CDR3: CASSSTSGSLSTGELFF. In nucleotides, the CDR3 is TGTGCCAGCAGCTCGACTAGCGGGAGCCTCAGCACCGGGGAGCTGTTTTTT. The chain is built from TRBV28 and TRBJ2-2; TRBD2 aligns across 12 bases. V shed 6 bases, J shed 4 bases, and the junction held 9 bases outside the gene matches. The CDR3 has 17 amino acids. CDR1 is MDHEN and CDR2 is SYDVKM in the germline V gene.

The CDR3 reads CATSKGDILASLAKNIQYF. In DNA, the CDR3 is TGTGCCACCAGCAAAGGGGACATTTTAGCGTCACTAGCCAAAAACATTCAGTACTTC. This chain connects TRBV15 to TRBJ2-4; tentatively, D is TRBD1 (6 bases). This CDR3 contains 19 residues. The V end was cut by 4 bases, the J end by 0 bases, with 22 bases between. Germline V gene sequence: CDR1 LNHNV, CDR2 YYDKDF (reference sequence).

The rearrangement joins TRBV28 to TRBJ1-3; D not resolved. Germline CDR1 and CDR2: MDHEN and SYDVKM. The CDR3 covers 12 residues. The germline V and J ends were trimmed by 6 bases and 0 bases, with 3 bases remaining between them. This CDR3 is CASSLSGNTIYF. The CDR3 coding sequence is TGTGCCAGCAGCCTCTCTGGAAACACCATATATTTT.

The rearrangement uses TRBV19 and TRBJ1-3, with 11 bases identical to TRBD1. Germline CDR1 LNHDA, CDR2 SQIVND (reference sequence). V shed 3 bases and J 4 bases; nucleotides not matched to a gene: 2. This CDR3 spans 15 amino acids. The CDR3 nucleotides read TGTGCCAGTAGTATGGACAGGGGGCTGGGAAACACCATATATTTT. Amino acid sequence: CASSMDRGLGNTIYF.

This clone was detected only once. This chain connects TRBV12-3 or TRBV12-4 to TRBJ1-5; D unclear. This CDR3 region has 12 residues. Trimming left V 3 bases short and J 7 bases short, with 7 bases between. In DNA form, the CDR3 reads TGTGCCAGCAGTTTTGAGGGCCAGCCCCAGCATTTT. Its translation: CASSFEGQPQHF.

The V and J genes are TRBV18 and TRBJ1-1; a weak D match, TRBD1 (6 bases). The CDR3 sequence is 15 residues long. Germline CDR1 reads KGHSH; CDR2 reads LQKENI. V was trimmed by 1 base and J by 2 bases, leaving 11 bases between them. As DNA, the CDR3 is TGTGCCAGCTCACCACTACCGGGACAAAACACTGAAGCTTTCTTT. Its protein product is CASSPLPGQNTEAFF.

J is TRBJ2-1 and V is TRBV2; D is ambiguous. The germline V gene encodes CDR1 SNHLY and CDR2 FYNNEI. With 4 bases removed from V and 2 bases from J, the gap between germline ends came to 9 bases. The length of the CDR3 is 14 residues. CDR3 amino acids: CASSGQVAYNEQFF. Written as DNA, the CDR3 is TGTGCCAGCAGTGGGCAAGTCGCCTACAATGAGCAGTTCTTC.

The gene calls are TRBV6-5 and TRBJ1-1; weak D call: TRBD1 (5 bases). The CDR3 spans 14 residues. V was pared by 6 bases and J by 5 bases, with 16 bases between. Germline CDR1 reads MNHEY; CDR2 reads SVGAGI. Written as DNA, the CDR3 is TGTGCCAGCAGGAGGCTGGGGGGACGTACTGAAGCTTTCTTT. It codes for CASRRLGGRTEAFF.

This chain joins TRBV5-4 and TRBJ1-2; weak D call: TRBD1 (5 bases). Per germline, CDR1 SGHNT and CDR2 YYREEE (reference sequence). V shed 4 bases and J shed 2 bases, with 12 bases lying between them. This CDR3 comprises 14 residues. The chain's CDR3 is CASSTGLGNYGYTF. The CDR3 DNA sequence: TGTGCCAGCAGCACGGGACTGGGGAACTATGGCTACACCTTC.

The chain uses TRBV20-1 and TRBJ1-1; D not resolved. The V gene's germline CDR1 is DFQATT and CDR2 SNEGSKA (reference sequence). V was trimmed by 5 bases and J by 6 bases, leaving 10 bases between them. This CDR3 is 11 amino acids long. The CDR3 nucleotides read TGCAGTGCTGCAATCGGGGCTGAAGCTTTCTTT. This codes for CSAAIGAEAFF.

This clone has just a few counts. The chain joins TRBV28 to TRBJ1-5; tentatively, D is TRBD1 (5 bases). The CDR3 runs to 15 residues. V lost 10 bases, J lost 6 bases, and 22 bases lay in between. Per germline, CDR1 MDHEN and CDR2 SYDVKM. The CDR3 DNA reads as TGTGCCACCCTAATGGGACTCCGAGGCGGTCAGCCCCAGCATTTT. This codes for CATLMGLRGGQPQHF.